One sample yielded the 29 T cell receptor beta chains listed below, sequenced in a study of T cells in pancreatic ductal adenocarcinoma. Produced via immunoSEQ multiplex PCR; TCRdb's table is partial and in-frame only. The table includes 30,000 or so clones, about 92% detected once. The selected patients with pancreatic ductal adenocarcinoma had surgery but no neoadjuvant therapy. Sequencing was done on a sample of PBMCs. These receptors all come from a human donor with pancreatic ductal adenocarcinoma.

This chain uses TRBV4-1 with TRBJ2-2; 10 bases agree with TRBD2. Germline-derived CDR1 and CDR2 are MGHRA and YSYEKL. V was pared by 4 bases and J by 0 bases, with 2 bases of the junction left unmatched. This CDR3 contains 16 residues. The CDR3 DNA sequence: TGCGCCAGCAGCCGACTAGCGGGCACGAACACCGGGGAGCTGTTTTTT. It is translated as CASSRLAGTNTGELFF.

The V gene is TRBV6-1, the J gene TRBJ1-1; D is unclear. Per the germline V gene, CDR1 is MNHNS and CDR2 is SASEGT. Deletions cut 6 bases from V and 2 bases from J, with 13 bases between. The CDR3 length is 14 residues. CDR3 region: CASRVNGPNTEAFF. The CDR3 nucleotides read TGTGCCAGCAGGGTCAACGGACCTAACACTGAAGCTTTCTTT.

The V call is TRBV18, the J call TRBJ1-2; the D is unclear. V was clipped by 6 bases and J by 1 base, with 9 bases between them. CDR1 and CDR2 from the germline V gene are KGHSH and LQKENI. The CDR3 is 13 residues long. The CDR3 DNA sequence: TGTGCCAGCTCCCCGGGCGATAACTATGGCTACACCTTC. The encoded protein is CASSPGDNYGYTF.

This chain uses TRBV5-4 with TRBJ2-2; D is uncertain. Per germline, CDR1 SGHNT and CDR2 YYREEE (reference sequence). Trimming removed 6 bases from V and 2 bases from J, with 5 bases in between. There are 12 residues in the CDR3. CDR3: CASNGNTGELFF. The CDR3 coding sequence is TGTGCCAGCAACGGAAACACCGGGGAGCTGTTTTTT. The full variable domain, with the rest looked up from reference TRBV5-4 and TRBJ2-2, is ETGVTQSPTHLIKTRGQQVTLRCSSQSGHNTVSWYQQALGQGPQFIFQYYREEENGRGNFPPRFSGLQFPNYSSELNVNALELDDSALYLCASNGNTGELFFGEGSRLTVL.

Concerning this clone: One junction end disagrees with the germline gene, perhaps due to a read error. The chain couples TRBV4-3 to TRBJ2-1; D is possibly TRBD2 (5 bases). The CDR3 length is 13 residues. The germline CDR1 and CDR2 sequences are LGHNA and YSLEER. The CDR3 spells CVSSQLEHNEQFF. The DNA of the CDR3 is TGCGTCAGCAGCCAACTAGAACACAATGAGCAGTTCTTC.

The V and J genes are TRBV7-9 and TRBJ1-1; possibly TRBD1 for D (5 bases). The CDR3 sequence is 14 residues long. CDR1 is SEHNR and CDR2 is FQNEAQ in the germline V gene (reference sequence). V shed 5 bases and J shed 1 base, with 11 bases lying between them. CDR3 in DNA: TGTGCCAGCAGCGCGCCAACAGGGAACACTGAAGCTTTCTTT. Protein sequence: CASSAPTGNTEAFF.

The rearrangement links TRBV30 to TRBJ1-1; D gene unclear. The CDR3 runs 13 residues. Germline CDR1 and CDR2: GTSNPN and SVGIG (reference sequence). Between the trimmed V and J ends, which lost 4 bases and 0 bases, there was a span of 9 bases. The CDR3 reads CAWNGGLNTEAFF. The CDR3 nucleotides read TGTGCCTGGAATGGAGGGTTGAACACTGAAGCTTTCTTT.

This clone has only one observation. This sequence joins TRBV7-8 and TRBJ2-4; 9 bases fit TRBD1. The CDR3 runs to 15 residues. V was pared by 4 bases and J by 0 bases, with 1 base of the junction left unmatched. CDR1 and CDR2 from the germline V gene are SGHVS and FQNEAQ. The DNA for the CDR3 is TGTGCCAGCAGCTCGGGACAGGGAGCCAAAAACATTCAGTACTTC. This codes for CASSSGQGAKNIQYF.

The V and J genes are TRBV6-5 and TRBJ1-4, with D maybe TRBD1 (6 bases). Germline V gene lookup returns CDR1 MNHEY and CDR2 SVGAGI. V lost 5 bases and J 7 bases, leaving 11 bases between the germline ends. The length of the CDR3 is 13 residues. The CDR3 region is CASSRTTGEKLFF. CDR3 nucleotides: TGTGCCAGCAGTCGCACGACAGGTGAAAAACTGTTTTTT.

Only a few counts were recorded for this clone. The gene calls are TRBV21-1 and TRBJ1-2; TRBD1 reflects the table's D call only, with no check against the DNA. TRBV21-1 is given as a pseudogene. This CDR3 contains 13 residues. The CDR3 nucleotides read TGTGCCAGCAGCAAACCACAGGCCCCCAGGTACACCTTC. Protein product: CASSKPQAPRYTF.

V gene TRBV27 combines with J gene TRBJ1-6; D is perhaps TRBD1 (5 bases). Germline CDR1 reads MNHEY; CDR2 reads SMNVEV (reference sequence). V lost 4 bases and J 7 bases, leaving 14 bases between the germline ends. There are 15 residues in the CDR3. CDR3 sequence (DNA): TGTGCCAGCAGTTCACGGACCGGGGCCAATTCACCCCTCCACTTT. Translated, it gives CASSSRTGANSPLHF.

V gene TRBV5-5 combines with J gene TRBJ2-7; maybe TRBD2 (5 bases). The CDR3 spans 15 residues. The germline gives CDR1 SGHKS, CDR2 YYEKEE (reference sequence). V shed 0 bases and J shed 0 bases, with 10 bases lying between them. CDR3 nucleotides: TGTGCCAGCAGCTTGGCGGGAAGGGTCTCCTACGAGCAGTACTTC. It is translated as CASSLAGRVSYEQYF.

The chain recombines TRBV5-4 with TRBJ2-5; the D gene is possibly TRBD1 (6 bases). The germline V gene has CDR1 SGHNT and CDR2 YYREEE (reference sequence). V dropped 0 bases and J dropped 9 bases, with 21 bases sitting between them. The CDR3 covers 16 residues. The CDR3 is CASSLDAVGGGTAQYF. CDR3 DNA sequence: TGTGCCAGCAGCTTGGACGCCGTAGGGGGTGGAACGGCCCAGTACTTC.

This sequence joins TRBV27 and TRBJ1-5; D is perhaps TRBD1 (5 bases). The CDR3 is made up of 17 amino acids. The germline gives CDR1 MNHEY, CDR2 SMNVEV (reference sequence). V was cut by 6 bases and J by 0 bases, with 18 bases left in between. The CDR3 DNA sequence: TGTGCCAGCAGCTTGGACACGGGAAAGCATAGCAATCAGCCCCAGCATTTT. This translates into CASSLDTGKHSNQPQHF.

The chain carries TRBV29-1 and TRBJ1-4; D might be TRBD1 (6 bases). Per germline, CDR1 SQVTM and CDR2 ANQGSEA. V dropped 6 bases and J dropped 4 bases, with 15 bases sitting between them. The CDR3 has 14 amino acids. CDR3 in DNA: TGCAGCGTAGCCCAGGGGACGTATAATGAAAAACTGTTTTTT. Its protein product is CSVAQGTYNEKLFF.

The V and J genes are TRBV5-1 and TRBJ2-1; the match to TRBD2 covers 8 bases. Per germline, CDR1 SGHRS and CDR2 YFSETQ. Trimming took 2 bases from V and 2 from J; bases not matched to a gene: 6. This CDR3 has 16 amino acids. CDR3 DNA: TGCGCCAGCAGCTTTAGCGGGGATTTTACCTACAATGAGCAGTTCTTC. Translation: CASSFSGDFTYNEQFF.

The table lists this clone with a count of one. The rearrangement uses TRBV9 and TRBJ2-3; 11 nucleotides agree with TRBD2. The CDR3 length is 16 residues. J lost 3 bases, V lost 4 bases, and 7 bases had no gene match. Germline V gene data show CDR1 as SGDLS and CDR2 as YYNGEE. The CDR3: CASSFTSGSGTDTQYF. CDR3 DNA: TGTGCCAGCAGCTTCACTAGCGGGAGTGGGACAGATACGCAGTATTTT.

The chain joins TRBV27 to TRBJ2-7, with D possibly TRBD1 on 6 matching bases. The germline CDR1 and CDR2 sequences are MNHEY and SMNVEV (reference sequence). V lost 5 bases to trimming and J lost 0 bases, with 20 bases between them. CDR3 length: 17 amino acids. The CDR3 region is CASSPVGWTDLSYEQYF. CDR3 bases: TGTGCCAGCAGTCCAGTCGGATGGACAGACCTCTCCTACGAGCAGTACTTC.

The gene calls are TRBV29-1 and TRBJ1-1; 10 bases are shared with TRBD1. The CDR3 has 13 residues. Germline trimming cut 6 bases from V and 5 bases from J; bases unmatched to any gene: 6. Germline V gene lookup returns CDR1 SQVTM and CDR2 ANQGSEA. DNA for the CDR3: TGCAGCGTCCTTGGACAGGGGGTAACTGAAGCTTTCTTT. Translating gives CSVLGQGVTEAFF.

The chain uses TRBV6-4 and TRBJ2-1; D remains unclear. In germline, CDR1 is MRHNA, CDR2 SNTAGT. This CDR3 contains 15 residues. The V and J ends lost 0 bases and 0 bases respectively, with 6 bases between them. In DNA form, the CDR3 reads TGTGCCAGCAGTGACTCCGGAAGCTCCTACAATGAGCAGTTCTTC. It translates to CASSDSGSSYNEQFF.

The chain combines TRBV29-1 with TRBJ1-1; 8 positions agree with TRBD1. CDR3 length equals 12 residues. Germline CDR1 SQVTM, CDR2 ANQGSEA. V dropped 6 bases and J dropped 1; count of bases not matched to a gene: 1. CDR3 bases: TGCAGCGTCGGGACAGGGAACACTGAAGCTTTCTTT. Translation: CSVGTGNTEAFF. Full variable domain (remainder filled in from reference TRBV29-1 and TRBJ1-1): SAVISQKPSRDICQRGTSLTIQCQVDSQVTMMFWYRQQPGQSLTLIATANQGSEATYESGFVIDKFPISRPNLTFSTLTVSNMSPEDSSIYLCSVGTGNTEAFFGQGTRLTVV.

The J gene is TRBJ2-1, the V gene TRBV28, with a possible D match to TRBD2 (5 bases). This CDR3 is 14 amino acids long. Germline V gives CDR1 MDHEN, CDR2 SYDVKM. V was clipped by 5 bases and J by 6 bases, with 14 bases between them. The CDR3 nucleotides are TGTGCCAGCAGTACCCCGGGGTACCTCAATGAGCAGTTCTTC. Its translation is CASSTPGYLNEQFF. Drawing the rest from reference TRBV28 and TRBJ2-1, the complete variable domain is DVKVTQSSRYLVKRTGEKVFLECVQDMDHENMFWYRQDPGLGLRLIYFSYDVKMKEKGDIPEGYSVSREKKERFSLILESASTNQTSMYLCASSTPGYLNEQFFGPGTRLTVL.

This sequence joins TRBV7-8 and TRBJ2-7, with 12 bases matching TRBD2. The CDR3 covers 17 residues. From germline, CDR1 is SGHVS and CDR2 FQNEAQ. V shed 4 bases, J shed 4 bases, and the junction held 11 bases outside the gene matches. This CDR3 is CASSSGGRTSGIYEQYF. The DNA for the CDR3 is TGTGCCAGCAGCTCTGGGGGGAGGACTAGCGGGATATACGAGCAGTACTTC.

This clone appeared a single time. The chain uses TRBV6-1 and TRBJ2-4, with a tentative D call TRBD1 (5 bases). CDR1 and CDR2 (germline): MNHNS, SASEGT. With 6 bases removed from V and 0 bases from J, the gap between germline ends came to 12 bases. The length of the CDR3 is 15 residues. The CDR3 region is CASSWRQIAKNIQYF. CDR3 DNA sequence: TGTGCCAGCAGCTGGAGACAGATAGCCAAAAACATTCAGTACTTC.

In this sample, this clone turned up once. The rearrangement joins TRBV28 to TRBJ1-3, with 7 bases matching TRBD1. Germline CDR1 is MDHEN and CDR2 is SYDVKM. There are 15 residues in the CDR3. Trimming cost V 7 bases and J 1 base; bases outside gene matches: 7. CDR3 coding DNA: TGTGCCAGCAAATCAGGGGGGATGTCTGGAAACACCATATATTTT. Its protein is CASKSGGMSGNTIYF. The variable domain in full, with the rest retrieved from reference TRBV28 and TRBJ1-3, is DVKVTQSSRYLVKRTGEKVFLECVQDMDHENMFWYRQDPGLGLRLIYFSYDVKMKEKGDIPEGYSVSREKKERFSLILESASTNQTSMYLCASKSGGMSGNTIYFGEGSWLTVV.

The genes are TRBV28 and TRBJ2-2, with D unclear. The length of the CDR3 is 13 residues. Trimming removed 1 base at V and 8 bases at J, with 8 bases between. Germline lookup yields CDR1 MDHEN and CDR2 SYDVKM. CDR3 residues: CASSLYSTGELFF. CDR3 DNA sequence: TGTGCCAGCAGTTTATATAGCACAGGGGAGCTGTTTTTT.

The chain joins TRBV4-1 to TRBJ2-3; perhaps TRBD1 as D (5 bases). Trimming took 4 bases from V and 6 from J, leaving 14 bases between them. The CDR3 is made up of 14 amino acids. CDR1 and CDR2 (germline): MGHRA, YSYEKL. The CDR3 bases are TGCGCCAGCAGCCCCTCGGACATAACGGATACGCAGTATTTT. This encodes CASSPSDITDTQYF.

The chain is built from TRBV5-6 and TRBJ1-3; no reliable D call. The germline V gene encodes CDR1 SGHDT and CDR2 YYEEEE. Between the trimmed V and J ends, which lost 4 bases and 5 bases, there was a span of 4 bases. This CDR3 has 11 amino acids. The CDR3 coding sequence is TGTGCCAGCAGCCTCAGAAACACCATATATTTT. Its protein product is CASSLRNTIYF.

The chain carries TRBV28 and TRBJ2-1; D not certain. V was trimmed by 1 base and J by 9 bases, leaving 4 bases between them. Per the germline V gene, CDR1 is MDHEN and CDR2 is SYDVKM. The CDR3 runs 11 residues. Here the CDR3 reads CASSLLREQFF. In DNA, the CDR3 is TGTGCCAGCAGTTTATTACGTGAGCAGTTCTTC.